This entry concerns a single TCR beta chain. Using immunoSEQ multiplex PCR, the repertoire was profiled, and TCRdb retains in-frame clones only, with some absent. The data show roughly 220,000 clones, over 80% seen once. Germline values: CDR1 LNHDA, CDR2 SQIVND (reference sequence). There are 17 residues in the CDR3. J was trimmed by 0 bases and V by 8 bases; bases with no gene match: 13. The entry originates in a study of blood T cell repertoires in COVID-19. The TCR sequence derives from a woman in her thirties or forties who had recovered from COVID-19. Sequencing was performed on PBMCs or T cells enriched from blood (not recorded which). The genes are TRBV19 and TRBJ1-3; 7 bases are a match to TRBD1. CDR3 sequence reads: CASGKRSGGRSGNTIYF. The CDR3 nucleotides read TGTGCCAGTGGAAAGCGTTCAGGGGGACGCTCTGGAAACACCATATATTTT.